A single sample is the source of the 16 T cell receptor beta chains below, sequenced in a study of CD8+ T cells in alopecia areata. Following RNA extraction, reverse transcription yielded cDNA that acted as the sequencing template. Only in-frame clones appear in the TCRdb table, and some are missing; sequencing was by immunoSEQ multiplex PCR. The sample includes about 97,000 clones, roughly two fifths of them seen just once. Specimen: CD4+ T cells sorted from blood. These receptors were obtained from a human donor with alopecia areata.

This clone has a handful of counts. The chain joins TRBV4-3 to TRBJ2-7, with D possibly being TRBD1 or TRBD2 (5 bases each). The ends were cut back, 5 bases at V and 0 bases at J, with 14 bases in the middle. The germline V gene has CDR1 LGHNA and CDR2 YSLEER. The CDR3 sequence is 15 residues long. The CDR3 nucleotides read TGCGCCAGCAGCTATCGGGACGGAAGCTCCTACGAGCAGTACTTC. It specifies CASSYRDGSSYEQYF.

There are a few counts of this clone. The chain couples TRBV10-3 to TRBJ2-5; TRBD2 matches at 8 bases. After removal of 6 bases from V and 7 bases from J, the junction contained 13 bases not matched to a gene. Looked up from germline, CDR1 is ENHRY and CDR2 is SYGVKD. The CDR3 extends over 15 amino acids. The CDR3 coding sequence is TGTGCCATCAGCCCAAACTCGGACAGCGGGGGGACCCAGTACTTC. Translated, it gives CAISPNSDSGGTQYF.

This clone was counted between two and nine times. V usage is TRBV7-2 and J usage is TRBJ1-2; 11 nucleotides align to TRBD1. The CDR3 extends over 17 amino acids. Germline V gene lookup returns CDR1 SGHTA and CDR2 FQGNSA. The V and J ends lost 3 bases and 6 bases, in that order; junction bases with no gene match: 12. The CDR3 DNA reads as TGTGCCAGCAGCTTGTTTTCTCCCGGGACAGGGGGACATGGCTACACCTTC. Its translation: CASSLFSPGTGGHGYTF.

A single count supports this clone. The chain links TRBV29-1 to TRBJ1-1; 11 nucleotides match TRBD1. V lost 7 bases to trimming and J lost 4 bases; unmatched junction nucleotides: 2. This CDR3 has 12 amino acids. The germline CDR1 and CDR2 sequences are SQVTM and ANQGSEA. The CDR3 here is CSGDRGGTEAFF. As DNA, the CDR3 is TGCAGCGGGGACAGGGGGGGCACTGAAGCTTTCTTT.

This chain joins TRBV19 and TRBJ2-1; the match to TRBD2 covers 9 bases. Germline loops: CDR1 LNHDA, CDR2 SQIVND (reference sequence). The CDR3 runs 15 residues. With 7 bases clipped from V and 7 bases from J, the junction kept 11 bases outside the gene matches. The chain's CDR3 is CASIRVAGVLNEQFF. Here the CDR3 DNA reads TGTGCCAGTATTCGTGTAGCGGGAGTATTGAATGAGCAGTTCTTC.

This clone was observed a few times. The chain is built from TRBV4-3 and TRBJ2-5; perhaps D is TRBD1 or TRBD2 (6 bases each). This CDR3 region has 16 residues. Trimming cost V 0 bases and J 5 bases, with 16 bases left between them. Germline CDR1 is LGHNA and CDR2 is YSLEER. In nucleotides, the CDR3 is TGCGCCAGCAGCCAAGATCCATTCGGGGGCCGTGAGACCCAGTACTTC. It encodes CASSQDPFGGRETQYF.

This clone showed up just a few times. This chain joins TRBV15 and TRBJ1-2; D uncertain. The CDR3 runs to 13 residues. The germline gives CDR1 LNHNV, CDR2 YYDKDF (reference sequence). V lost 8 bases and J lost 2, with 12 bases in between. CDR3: CATRPRPNYGYTF. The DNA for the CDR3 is TGTGCCACCCGTCCGAGGCCGAACTATGGCTACACCTTC.

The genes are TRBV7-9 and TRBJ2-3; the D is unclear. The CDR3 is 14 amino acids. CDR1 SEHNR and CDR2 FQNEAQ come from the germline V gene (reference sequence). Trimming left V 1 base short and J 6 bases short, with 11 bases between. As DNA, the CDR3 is TGTGCCAGCAGCTTAGATCTGGTTGTGGATACGCAGTATTTT. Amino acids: CASSLDLVVDTQYF.

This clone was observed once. The CDR3 DNA is TGTGCCAGCAGCCAAGGCGGAAACACCATATATTTT. Its protein is CASSQGGNTIYF. The gene calls are TRBV6-5 and TRBJ1-3, with D unresolved. CDR3 length: 12 amino acids. Germline V gene lookup returns CDR1 MNHEY and CDR2 SVGAGI. The V and J ends lost 6 bases and 4 bases respectively, with 7 bases between them.

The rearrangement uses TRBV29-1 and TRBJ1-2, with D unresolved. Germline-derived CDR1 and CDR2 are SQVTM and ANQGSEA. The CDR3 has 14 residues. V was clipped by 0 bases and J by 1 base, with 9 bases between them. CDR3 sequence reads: CSVEDHGRNYGYTF. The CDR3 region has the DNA TGCAGCGTTGAAGATCATGGTCGTAACTATGGCTACACCTTC.

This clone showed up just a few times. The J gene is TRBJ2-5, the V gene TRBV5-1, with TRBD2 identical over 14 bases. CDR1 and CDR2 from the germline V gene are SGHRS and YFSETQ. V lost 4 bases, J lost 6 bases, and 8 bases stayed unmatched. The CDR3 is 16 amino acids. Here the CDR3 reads CASSRTGTSGSKTQYF. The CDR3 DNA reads TGCGCCAGCAGCCGCACCGGGACTAGCGGGAGTAAGACCCAGTACTTC.

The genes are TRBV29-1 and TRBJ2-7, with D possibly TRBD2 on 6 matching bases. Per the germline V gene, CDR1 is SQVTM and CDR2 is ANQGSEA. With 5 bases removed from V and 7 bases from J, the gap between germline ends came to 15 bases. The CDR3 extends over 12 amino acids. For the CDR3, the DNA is TGCAGCGTTTTTGCGGGATGGCGGGAGCAGTACTTC. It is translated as CSVFAGWREQYF.

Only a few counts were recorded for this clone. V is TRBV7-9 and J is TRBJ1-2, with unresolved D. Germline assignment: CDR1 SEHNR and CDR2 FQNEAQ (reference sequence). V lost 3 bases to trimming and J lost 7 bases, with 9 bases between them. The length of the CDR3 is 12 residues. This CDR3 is CASSLSGSGYTF. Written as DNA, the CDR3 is TGTGCCAGCAGCTTGTCCGGATCTGGCTACACCTTC.

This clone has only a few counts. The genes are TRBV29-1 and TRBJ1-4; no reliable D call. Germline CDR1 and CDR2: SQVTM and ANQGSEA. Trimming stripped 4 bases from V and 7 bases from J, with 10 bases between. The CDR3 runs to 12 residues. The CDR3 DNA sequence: TGCAGCGTTGTTTCTTTGGGTGAAAAACTGTTTTTT. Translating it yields CSVVSLGEKLFF. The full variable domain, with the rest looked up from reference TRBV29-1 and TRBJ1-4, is SAVISQKPSRDICQRGTSLTIQCQVDSQVTMMFWYRQQPGQSLTLIATANQGSEATYESGFVIDKFPISRPNLTFSTLTVSNMSPEDSSIYLCSVVSLGEKLFFGSGTQLSVL.

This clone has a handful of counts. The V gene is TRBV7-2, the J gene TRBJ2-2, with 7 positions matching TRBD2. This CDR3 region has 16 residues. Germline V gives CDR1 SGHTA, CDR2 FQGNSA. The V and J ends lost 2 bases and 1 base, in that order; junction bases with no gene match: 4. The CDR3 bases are TGTGCCAGCAGCTTACGTCTAGCGGTGAACACCGGGGAGCTGTTTTTT. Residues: CASSLRLAVNTGELFF.

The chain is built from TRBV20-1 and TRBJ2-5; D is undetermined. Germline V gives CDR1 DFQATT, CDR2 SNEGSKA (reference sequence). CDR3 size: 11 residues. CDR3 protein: CSAAEEETQYF. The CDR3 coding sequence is TGCAGCGCGGCGGAAGAAGAGACCCAGTACTTC.